The 29 T cell receptor beta chains reported below all come from one sample, sequenced in a study of T cell responses to AZD1222 COVID-19 vaccine. Using immunoSEQ multiplex PCR, the repertoire was profiled, and TCRdb retains in-frame clones only, with some absent. The table lists more than 95,000 clones, around 88% of them singletons. The sample consisted of peripheral blood, taken on day 0 of AZD1222 vaccination. The receptors here all came from an adult in good health.

This chain connects TRBV12-3 or TRBV12-4 to TRBJ1-2, with TRBD1 identical over 9 bases. Germline trimming cut 10 bases from V and 6 bases from J; bases unmatched to any gene: 6. The CDR3 contains 12 residues. The CDR3, as DNA: TGTGCCAAAACAGGACAGGGGAATGGCTACACCTTC. Its translation: CAKTGQGNGYTF.

As DNA, the CDR3 is TGTGCCAGCAGCGCGACAGGGGGCAACTATGGCTACACCTTC. Amino acids: CASSATGGNYGYTF. J is TRBJ1-2 and V is TRBV9; 10 bases are a match to TRBD1. The CDR3 loop spans 14 amino acids. Trimming took 3 bases from V and 2 from J; bases not matched to a gene: 1. Germline V gene lookup returns CDR1 SGDLS and CDR2 YYNGEE.

This chain's CDR3 is CASSLGTGNGDQPQHF. The CDR3 DNA sequence: TGTGCCAGCAGCTTAGGGACAGGGAACGGAGATCAGCCCCAGCATTTT. This rearrangement joins TRBV7-6 to TRBJ1-5; TRBD1 aligns across 8 bases. V lost 1 base, J lost 5 bases, and 7 bases stayed unmatched. The CDR3 has 16 residues. In germline, CDR1 is SGHVS, CDR2 FNYEAQ.

The CDR3 loop reads CASTGGIAKNIQYF. The CDR3 nucleotides are TGTGCCAGCACCGGCGGGATAGCCAAAAACATTCAGTACTTC. This chain uses TRBV2 with TRBJ2-4; the D gene is possibly TRBD2 (6 bases). The V end was cut by 7 bases, the J end by 0 bases, with 10 bases between. Looked up from germline, CDR1 is SNHLY and CDR2 is FYNNEI. The CDR3 runs to 14 residues.

Here the CDR3 reads CASRRTGVNYGYTF. In DNA form, the CDR3 reads TGTGCCAGCAGACGGACGGGAGTCAACTATGGCTACACCTTC. The J gene is TRBJ1-2, the V gene TRBV7-9; D remains unclear. Germline-derived CDR1 and CDR2 are SEHNR and FQNEAQ (reference sequence). The germline V and J ends were trimmed by 6 bases and 2 bases, with 13 bases remaining between them. This CDR3 is built from 14 residues. The full variable domain, with the rest looked up from reference TRBV7-9 and TRBJ1-2, is DTGVSQNPRHKITKRGQNVTFRCDPISEHNRLYWYRQTLGQGPEFLTYFQNEAQLEKSRLLSDRFSAERPKGSFSTLEIQRTEQGDSAMYLCASRRTGVNYGYTFGSGTRLTVV.

The chain carries TRBV5-5 and TRBJ1-5; D might be TRBD1 (5 bases). V shed 2 bases and J shed 5 bases, with 20 bases lying between them. This CDR3 spans 17 amino acids. CDR1 is SGHKS and CDR2 is YYEKEE in the germline V gene (reference sequence). The CDR3: CASSLDLNTGGYQPQHF. In DNA form, the CDR3 reads TGTGCCAGCAGCTTAGATTTAAATACAGGTGGTTATCAGCCCCAGCATTTT.

The chain uses TRBV4-2 and TRBJ1-4; 11 bases line up with TRBD1. CDR3 size: 16 residues. The V segment lost 4 bases and the J segment 4 bases; nucleotides outside the gene matches: 5. Germline loops: CDR1 LGHNA, CDR2 YNFKEQ. The CDR3 DNA reads TGTGCCAGCAGCCTAAGCGGGACAGGGGGTAATGAAAAACTGTTTTTT. Its protein product is CASSLSGTGGNEKLFF.

The chain joins TRBV4-2 to TRBJ1-3; D unclear. Germline V lookup: CDR1 LGHNA, CDR2 YNFKEQ. The CDR3 totals 15 residues. Trimming took 0 bases from V and 4 from J, leaving 10 bases between them. The DNA of the CDR3 is TGTGCCAGCAGCCAAGAAGCGACGAGCGGAAACACCATATATTTT. As protein: CASSQEATSGNTIYF.

This sequence joins TRBV9 and TRBJ1-1; TRBD1 might be the D (5 bases). Germline V gene lookup returns CDR1 SGDLS and CDR2 YYNGEE. CDR3 length: 13 amino acids. Trimming pared 3 bases from V and 7 bases from J, leaving 13 bases between. The CDR3 is CASSGDRRDEAFF. CDR3 DNA: TGTGCCAGCAGCGGGGACCGGAGAGATGAAGCTTTCTTT.

This clone has a single count. The V call is TRBV7-2, the J call TRBJ2-3, with 7 bases aligning to TRBD1. V was pared by 3 bases and J by 0 bases, with 3 bases of the junction left unmatched. Per the germline V gene, CDR1 is SGHTA and CDR2 is FQGNSA. The CDR3 covers 15 residues. The CDR3 DNA follows: TGTGCCAGCAGCTTCGACAGGGCAAGCACAGATACGCAGTATTTT. As protein: CASSFDRASTDTQYF.

The chain is built from TRBV18 and TRBJ2-1, with 8 bases lining up with TRBD1. Germline trimming cut 0 bases from V and 6 bases from J; bases unmatched to any gene: 7. This CDR3 is built from 16 residues. Germline assignment: CDR1 KGHSH and CDR2 LQKENI. For the CDR3, the DNA is TGTGCCAGCTCACCACCGGCAGGGGGCAAGGGCAATGAGCAGTTCTTC. Its protein is CASSPPAGGKGNEQFF.

V usage is TRBV6-2 or TRBV6-3 and J usage is TRBJ2-5; D gene ambiguous. Germline CDR1 and CDR2: MNHEY and SVGEGT. The CDR3 spans 13 residues. V lost 2 bases and J lost 3, with 7 bases in between. Here the CDR3 DNA reads TGTGCCAGCAGTTACCCAGGAAAAGAGACCCAGTACTTC. Translation gives CASSYPGKETQYF.

CDR3 sequence: CASSVGEARTDTQYF. Here the CDR3 DNA reads TGTGCCAGCAGCGTTGGTGAGGCTAGAACAGATACGCAGTATTTT. This chain joins TRBV5-8 and TRBJ2-3; D is unresolved. The CDR3 is 15 amino acids. Germline values: CDR1 SGHTS, CDR2 YDEGEE. V was shortened by 4 bases and J by 3 bases, with 15 bases between the two germline ends.

The sample holds a few counts of this clone. This chain connects TRBV29-1 to TRBJ1-1; TRBD1 matches at 7 bases. Germline V lookup: CDR1 SQVTM, CDR2 ANQGSEA. The ends lost 7 bases at V and 0 bases at J; junction bases unmatched: 5. The CDR3 has 13 amino acids. CDR3 sequence reads: CSGWDRLNTEAFF. The CDR3 nucleotides read TGCAGCGGCTGGGACAGACTGAACACTGAAGCTTTCTTT. The full variable domain, rest sourced from reference TRBV29-1 and TRBJ1-1, is SAVISQKPSRDICQRGTSLTIQCQVDSQVTMMFWYRQQPGQSLTLIATANQGSEATYESGFVIDKFPISRPNLTFSTLTVSNMSPEDSSIYLCSGWDRLNTEAFFGQGTRLTVV.

V usage is TRBV5-4 and J usage is TRBJ2-7; D possibly corresponds to TRBD1 (5 bases). Per the germline V gene, CDR1 is SGHNT and CDR2 is YYREEE (reference sequence). The CDR3 extends over 14 amino acids. V lost 0 bases and J lost 4, with 11 bases in between. CDR3 in amino acids: CASSLGAGPYEQYF. The DNA for the CDR3 is TGTGCCAGCAGCTTGGGGGCAGGGCCGTACGAGCAGTACTTC.

J is TRBJ1-5 and V is TRBV7-2; unclear D gene. The germline V and J ends were trimmed by 0 bases and 5 bases, with 5 bases remaining between them. Germline loops: CDR1 SGHTA, CDR2 FQGNSA. The CDR3 is made up of 13 amino acids. Written as DNA, the CDR3 is TGTGCCAGCAGCTTAGCCCCGGATCAGCCCCAGCATTTT. Its protein product is CASSLAPDQPQHF.

This chain uses TRBV28 with TRBJ2-5, with D perhaps assigned TRBD1 or TRBD2 (5 bases each). This CDR3 is built from 15 residues. V was pared by 3 bases and J by 2 bases, with 13 bases between. Germline V lookup: CDR1 MDHEN, CDR2 SYDVKM. The CDR3 DNA follows: TGTGCCAGCAGTTTTAAGGGGAGTTTTCAAGAGACCCAGTACTTC. This gives the protein CASSFKGSFQETQYF.

The chain employs TRBV7-9 and TRBJ1-6, with 7 nucleotides matching TRBD1. V gave up 5 bases and J gave up 7 bases; unmatched junction bases: 5. The CDR3 loop spans 14 amino acids. Germline CDR1 is SEHNR and CDR2 is FQNEAQ (reference sequence). The CDR3, as DNA: TGTGCCAGCAGCCGGGACAGTAGCAATTCACCCCTCCACTTT. It encodes CASSRDSSNSPLHF.

CDR3 bases: TGCAGTGCTAGTACGAGTAACTATGGCTACACCTTC. Amino acid sequence: CSASTSNYGYTF. The chain employs TRBV20-1 and TRBJ1-2; D not certain. CDR1 and CDR2 from the germline V gene are DFQATT and SNEGSKA (reference sequence). This CDR3 spans 12 amino acids. V lost 3 bases and J 1 base, leaving 6 bases between the germline ends.

V and J are TRBV27 and TRBJ2-7; D uncertain. V shed 7 bases and J shed 0 bases, with 13 bases lying between them. This CDR3 has 14 residues. Germline V gives CDR1 MNHEY, CDR2 SMNVEV (reference sequence). The CDR3 is CASKGLLDSYEQYF. In nucleotides, the CDR3 is TGTGCCAGCAAAGGTTTGCTAGACTCCTACGAGCAGTACTTC.

The chain combines TRBV9 with TRBJ1-1; D is ambiguous. The germline V gene has CDR1 SGDLS and CDR2 YYNGEE. The CDR3 length is 17 residues. The V gene lost 0 bases and the J gene lost 1 base, with 16 bases spanning the gap. CDR3 nucleotides: TGTGCCAGCAGCGTAGTAAGTACAGTTCGGGGGAACACTGAAGCTTTCTTT. Translation gives CASSVVSTVRGNTEAFF.

The V and J genes are TRBV3-1 (or the pseudogene TRBV3-2) and TRBJ1-2; D is unresolved. CDR1 is LGHDT, CDR2 YNNKEL, per germline (reference sequence). Trimming took 0 bases from V and 8 from J, leaving 16 bases between them. The CDR3 sequence is 15 residues long. CDR3 protein: CASSQDLAVLEGYTF. Here the CDR3 DNA reads TGTGCCAGCAGCCAAGATCTCGCGGTTTTGGAAGGCTACACCTTC.

The rearrangement links TRBV6-1 to TRBJ1-6, with a weak D call TRBD1 (5 bases). The ends were cut back, 2 bases at V and 8 bases at J, with 13 bases in the middle. Germline CDR1 reads MNHNS; CDR2 reads SASEGT. The CDR3 length is 15 residues. The CDR3 sequence is CASSEPGLGDSPLHF. In DNA, the CDR3 is TGTGCCAGCAGTGAACCAGGGCTTGGGGATTCACCCCTCCACTTT.

The V gene is TRBV15, the J gene TRBJ1-4, with 7 bases identical to TRBD1. From germline, CDR1 is LNHNV and CDR2 YYDKDF (reference sequence). The CDR3 extends over 18 amino acids. V was clipped by 4 bases and J by 7 bases; unmatched bases: 18. The chain's CDR3 is CATSTQFRAGGRSEKLFF. For the CDR3, the DNA is TGTGCCACCAGCACCCAATTCCGGGCAGGGGGAAGATCTGAAAAACTGTTTTTT.

The chain carries TRBV3-1 (or the pseudogene TRBV3-2) and TRBJ1-2; D remains unclear. V lost 4 bases, J lost 0 bases, and 18 bases lay in between. The V gene's germline CDR1 is LGHDT and CDR2 YNNKEL (reference sequence). The CDR3 is made up of 17 amino acids. The CDR3 here is CASSRGVEGNSNYGYTF. The DNA of the CDR3 is TGTGCCAGCAGCCGCGGTGTAGAGGGAAATTCTAACTATGGCTACACCTTC.

The CDR3 reads CASSLALGTGYEKLFF. The CDR3 region has the DNA TGTGCCAGCAGCTTGGCTTTGGGGACAGGGTATGAAAAACTGTTTTTT. The chain is built from TRBV5-5 and TRBJ1-4, with 9 bases fitting TRBD1. CDR3 size: 16 residues. Trimming cost V 0 bases and J 6 bases; bases outside gene matches: 6. CDR1 is SGHKS, CDR2 YYEKEE, per germline (reference sequence).

V is TRBV28 and J is TRBJ1-4; 7 nucleotides match TRBD1. The CDR3 loop spans 13 amino acids. The trim removed 11 bases at V and 5 bases at J, leaving 8 bases unmatched. The germline CDR1 and CDR2 sequences are MDHEN and SYDVKM. CDR3 region: CAGRDSGNEKLFF. The CDR3 DNA is TGTGCCGGAAGGGACAGTGGCAATGAAAAACTGTTTTTT.

V and J are TRBV2 and TRBJ1-6; tentatively, D is TRBD1 (6 bases). Germline V CDR1 and CDR2: SNHLY, FYNNEI. Between the trimmed V and J ends, which lost 5 bases and 9 bases, there was a span of 17 bases. The CDR3 runs to 15 residues. CDR3 DNA sequence: TGTGCCAGCAGTACCCTAGGGGGTTTTAGTTCACCCCTCCACTTT. Amino acids: CASSTLGGFSSPLHF.

The genes are TRBV2 and TRBJ2-1; D remains ambiguous. Germline-derived CDR1 and CDR2 are SNHLY and FYNNEI. V was shortened by 5 bases and J by 0 bases, with 14 bases between the two germline ends. This CDR3 comprises 16 residues. The CDR3 DNA follows: TGTGCCAGCAGTACCCGACCCTATAGCTCCTACAATGAGCAGTTCTTC. This gives the protein CASSTRPYSSYNEQFF.